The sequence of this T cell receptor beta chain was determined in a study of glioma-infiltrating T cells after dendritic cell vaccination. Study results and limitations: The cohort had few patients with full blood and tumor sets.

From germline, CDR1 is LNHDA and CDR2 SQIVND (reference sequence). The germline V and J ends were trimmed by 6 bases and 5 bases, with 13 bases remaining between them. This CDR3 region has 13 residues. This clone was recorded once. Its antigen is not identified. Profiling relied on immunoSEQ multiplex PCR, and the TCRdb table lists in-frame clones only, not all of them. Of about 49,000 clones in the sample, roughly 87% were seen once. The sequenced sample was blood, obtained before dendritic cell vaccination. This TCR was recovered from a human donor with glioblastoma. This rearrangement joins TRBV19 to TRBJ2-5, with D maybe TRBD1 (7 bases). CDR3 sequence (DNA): TGTGCCAGTAGCGGTGCGGGACAGGAGACCCAGTACTTC. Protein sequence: CASSGAGQETQYF.